The 10 T cell receptor beta chains in this list originate from one sample, sequenced in a study of shared clonotypes between healthy human individuals. TCRdb's table, derived via immunoSEQ multiplex PCR, lists solely in-frame clones and lacks some. The sample lists about 980,000 clones, around 80% occurring once. Material: memory CD4+ T cells sorted from blood. Subset denoted: CD45RA-negative fraction. These receptors all stem from a man younger than 35 in good health.

This clone was observed a handful of times. The rearrangement links TRBV5-5 to TRBJ2-5, with D unclear. The germline gives CDR1 SGHKS, CDR2 YYEKEE (reference sequence). With 0 bases removed from V and 1 base from J, the gap between germline ends came to 7 bases. The length of the CDR3 is 14 residues. The CDR3 DNA sequence: TGTGCCAGCAGCTTGGACCATTTCCAAGAGACCCAGTACTTC. Amino acids: CASSLDHFQETQYF. The full variable domain, rest sourced from reference TRBV5-5 and TRBJ2-5, is DAGVTQSPTHLIKTRGQQVTLRCSPISGHKSVSWYQQVLGQGPQFIFQYYEKEERGRGNFPDRFSARQFPNYSSELNVNALLLGDSALYLCASSLDHFQETQYFGPGTRLLVL.

The DNA of the CDR3 is TGTGCCATCAAGGCAGCGTTCCGAGGGGAGCTGTTTTTT. It yields the protein CAIKAAFRGELFF. The J gene is TRBJ2-2, the V gene TRBV10-3; no definite D call. Trimming cost V 7 bases and J 8 bases, with 14 bases left between them. Per the germline V gene, CDR1 is ENHRY and CDR2 is SYGVKD. The CDR3 consists of 13 residues.

CDR3 nucleotides: TGTGCCAGCAGGCCCGCTGGGGGGACTAATGAAAAACTGTTTTTT. It codes for CASRPAGGTNEKLFF. The rearrangement uses TRBV7-9 and TRBJ1-4; TRBD1 is a possible D gene (5 bases). CDR3 length: 15 residues. Trimming removed 6 bases from V and 2 bases from J, with 13 bases in between. CDR1 and CDR2 from the germline V gene are SEHNR and FQNEAQ (reference sequence).

The sample holds a few counts of this clone. The chain uses TRBV19 and TRBJ1-5, with D tentatively TRBD1 (6 bases). The CDR3 consists of 18 residues. CDR1 LNHDA and CDR2 SQIVND come from the germline V gene (reference sequence). V dropped 5 bases and J dropped 2 bases, with 22 bases sitting between them. The CDR3 DNA reads as TGTGCCAGTAGTTCCACACAGCGGGGGGCAACCGGCAATCAGCCCCAGCATTTT. This translates into CASSSTQRGATGNQPQHF.

V and J are TRBV5-1 and TRBJ1-2, with TRBD1 matching 7 bases. The CDR3 is 13 amino acids. Looked up from germline, CDR1 is SGHRS and CDR2 is YFSETQ. Unmatched junction bases numbered 7, after V lost 3 bases and J lost 8 bases. CDR3 loop: CASSSGTVGGYTF. The CDR3 DNA reads as TGCGCCAGCAGCTCCGGGACAGTCGGAGGCTACACCTTC.

The chain links TRBV5-1 to TRBJ1-1; D perhaps matches TRBD1 (6 bases). Germline V gives CDR1 SGHRS, CDR2 YFSETQ. V was clipped by 7 bases and J by 1 base, with 14 bases between them. The CDR3 length is 14 residues. Here the CDR3 DNA reads TGCGCCAGCTGCCTAGGGGGTTCGAACACTGAAGCTTTCTTT. Its translation: CASCLGGSNTEAFF.

There are a few counts of this clone. The chain employs TRBV5-1 and TRBJ2-7; either TRBD1 or TRBD2 may fit D (6 bases each). The CDR3 has 14 residues. Trimming took 4 bases from V and 2 from J, leaving 13 bases between them. In germline, CDR1 is SGHRS, CDR2 YFSETQ. The CDR3 region has the DNA TGCGCCAGCAGCACGGGGGCCCACCCCTACGAGCAGTACTTC. It encodes CASSTGAHPYEQYF.

The gene calls are TRBV9 and TRBJ1-6, with TRBD1 matching 7 bases. V dropped 2 bases and J dropped 6; count of bases not matched to a gene: 8. The CDR3 is 16 amino acids. Germline V gene data show CDR1 as SGDLS and CDR2 as YYNGEE. CDR3 sequence reads: CASSVSGQVVNSPLHF. The CDR3 DNA is TGTGCCAGCAGCGTCTCCGGACAGGTCGTTAATTCACCCCTCCACTTT.

The chain couples TRBV7-2 to TRBJ1-2, with TRBD1 matching over 7 bases. From germline, CDR1 is SGHTA and CDR2 FQGNSA. CDR3 length: 14 residues. V dropped 1 base and J dropped 6; count of bases not matched to a gene: 5. CDR3 region: CASSLGGGIDGYTF. CDR3 coding DNA: TGTGCCAGCAGCTTAGGAGGGGGCATTGATGGCTACACCTTC.

This chain uses TRBV27 with TRBJ2-5, with 12 bases aligning to TRBD2. V was pared by 4 bases and J by 0 bases, with 3 bases of the junction left unmatched. Germline-derived CDR1 and CDR2 are MNHEY and SMNVEV (reference sequence). This CDR3 has 16 residues. The CDR3 DNA reads TGTGCCAGCAGTTCCCTAGCGGGGGGGCACCAAGAGACCCAGTACTTC. This gives the protein CASSSLAGGHQETQYF.